These T cell receptor beta chains were read from a single sample in a study of T cell repertoires in cytomegalovirus infection. Their antigens are not known. TCRdb passed the reads through MiXCR, listing each CDR3 protein once. The sample shows fewer than 1,000,000 distinct CDR3 sequences, more than 25% of them seen only once. Sequencing used cultured CD8+ T cells from PBMCs, obtained from culture after CMV antigen stimulation. Source of these receptors: a human donor in good health (CMV status not recorded). Some clones in this sample may be carry-over from other donors' samples. Each CDR3 is given without its conserved first and last residue.

v_call cdr3_aa
TRBV6-2/TRBV6-3 ASSPWTTNQPQH
TRBV4-1 ASSQVNSPLH
TRBV29-1 SVEDRVGLSYGYT
TRBV14 ASSQDHTYWETQY
TRBV12-3/TRBV12-4 ASSLAISGHRDGYT
TRBV7-9 ASSEGRANEKLF
TRBV7-2 ASSFFGRGALADTQY
TRBV7-8 ASSWGHNEKLF
TRBV27 ASSIRNEQF
TRBV20-1 SAMEGQYFWNTEAF
TRBV6-1 ASKERGGHTGELF
TRBV5-4 ASIDPTRGYT
TRBV29-1 SVESRGGAENEQF
TRBV15 ATSFGGYQAGDEQF
TRBV7-8 ASSLNVEQY
TRBV2 ASPGGNEQF
TRBV6-6 ASSSGQAPGSYNSPLH
TRBV5-5 ASSLTVLQETQY
TRBV7-9 ASSFFSRTANEKLF
TRBV28 ASSNSPWTGASGNTIY
TRBV6-5 ASSYLAGHYGYT
TRBV7-8 ASSLGRTGAKYQPQH
TRBV19 ASSIDQIIGNEQF
TRBV10-3 AISDVGTGNTGELF
TRBV7-9 ASSVVGSPETQY
TRBV10-3 ATMDRGVYEQY
TRBV25-1 ASSEGVRQGVYYEQY
TRBV7-6 ASSLALGGQGWTETF
TRBV6-6 ASSPGLLPYNEQF
TRBV12-3/TRBV12-4 ASSLEDRSLF
TRBV7-9 ASSPTGYEKLF
TRBV12-3/TRBV12-4 ASSGGISYEQY
TRBV5-1 ASSHYPEETQY
TRBV2 ASKGFYGYT
TRBV5-6 ASSWGTGDREQF
TRBV6-5 ASQATSGRDNEQF
TRBV7-9 ASESNSPLH
TRBV27 ANSLIAGDNSPLH
TRBV7-6 ASSLGQGHLNTEAF
TRBV7-6 AGSSGIQGSYEQY
TRBV28 ASSLYRGPYGYT
TRBV25-1 ASSVGRTFYEQY
TRBV7-9 ASSLARMVDTGELF
TRBV4-1 ASSQDPAGWDNEQF
TRBV7-2 ASSLALRTSGPSSYNEQF
TRBV6-2/TRBV6-3 ASRETAVISAEAF